A single sample gave rise to the 8 T cell receptor beta chains below, sequenced in a study of T cells after yellow fever vaccination. TCRdb used MiXCR to reprocess the 5' RACE reads, holding one entry per CDR3 protein. The data contain under 550,000 distinct CDR3 sequences, 20% to 25% of them singletons. The input for sequencing was PBMCs, taken about 20 days after the first yellow fever vaccination. All receptors come from a young man who received the YFV17D yellow fever vaccine.

This clonotype was detected a few times. This rearrangement joins TRBV6-2 or TRBV6-3 to TRBJ1-2, with 8 bases lining up with TRBD1. The V gene's germline CDR1 is MNHEY and CDR2 SVGEGT. J was trimmed by 4 bases and V by 5 bases; bases with no gene match: 6. The CDR3 is 14 amino acids. CDR3 in DNA: TGTGCCAGCAGTCTAAACAGGGGGACCTATGGCTACACCTTC. Translating gives CASSLNRGTYGYTF.

This clonotype was observed a handful of times. The chain carries TRBV5-6 and TRBJ2-5; TRBD1 might be the D (6 bases). This CDR3 is 13 amino acids long. V was trimmed by 4 bases and J by 5 bases, leaving 12 bases between them. Germline lookup yields CDR1 SGHDT and CDR2 YYEEEE. The CDR3, as DNA: TGTGCCAGCAGCGGGACACCCAAGGAGACCCAGTACTTC. It translates to CASSGTPKETQYF.

Regarding this clonotype: A read error may produce the germline difference seen at one junction end. The chain links TRBV3-1 to TRBJ2-3; 9 bases are a match to TRBD1. This CDR3 spans 17 amino acids. Germline V gives CDR1 LGHDT, CDR2 YNNKEL (reference sequence). The CDR3 region has the DNA TGTGCCACCAGCCCACGGGGACAGGGCTATTGCGCAGATACGCAGTATTTT. Its translation: CATSPRGQGYCADTQYF.

The sample holds a few counts of this clonotype. V is TRBV4-1 and J is TRBJ2-7; 9 nucleotides agree with TRBD1. The germline gives CDR1 MGHRA, CDR2 YSYEKL. J was trimmed by 3 bases and V by 5 bases; bases with no gene match: 5. The CDR3 covers 14 residues. The CDR3 region has the DNA TGCGCCAGCAGCATGACAGGGGGAGACTACGAGCAGTACTTC. Amino acid sequence: CASSMTGGDYEQYF.

The chain links TRBV11-2 to TRBJ2-1; TRBD1 matches at 8 bases. Germline values: CDR1 SGHAT, CDR2 FQNNGV. The V and J ends lost 4 bases and 6 bases, in that order; junction bases with no gene match: 5. The CDR3 runs 14 residues. The DNA of the CDR3 is TGTGCCAGCAGCTCGGACAGGGTACTCAATGAGCAGTTCTTC. It yields the protein CASSSDRVLNEQFF.

CDR3 nucleotide sequence: TGCGCCAGCAGCTTGAGCCTCACCTCCTACAATGAGCAGTTCTTC. As protein: CASSLSLTSYNEQFF. V and J are TRBV5-1 and TRBJ2-1; D not certain. Trimming removed 1 base at V and 0 bases at J, with 8 bases between. This CDR3 has 15 residues. Germline V CDR1 and CDR2: SGHRS, YFSETQ. Supplemented by reference TRBV5-1 and TRBJ2-1, the full variable domain reads KAGVTQTPRYLIKTRGQQVTLSCSPISGHRSVSWYQQTPGQGLQFLFEYFSETQRNKGNFPGRFSGRQFSNSRSEMNVSTLELGDSALYLCASSLSLTSYNEQFFGPGTRLTVL.

The chain combines TRBV6-5 with TRBJ1-2; TRBD1 matches 9 bases. Germline V gene data show CDR1 as MNHEY and CDR2 as SVGAGI. The CDR3 consists of 14 residues. The J segment lost 3 bases and the V segment lost 4 bases, leaving 3 bases of the junction unmatched. The CDR3 bases are TGTGCCAGCAGTTTGGACAGGGGAGACTATGGCTACACCTTC. This codes for CASSLDRGDYGYTF.

In this sample, this clonotype turned up a few times. The chain employs TRBV6-1 and TRBJ1-5; D might be TRBD1 (6 bases). V was pared by 2 bases and J by 6 bases, with 8 bases between. CDR3 length: 13 residues. The germline CDR1 and CDR2 sequences are MNHNS and SASEGT. The chain's CDR3 is CASSEQGSQPQHF. CDR3 DNA sequence: TGTGCCAGCAGTGAACAGGGGAGTCAGCCCCAGCATTTT.